These 24 T cell receptor beta chains were all obtained from the same sample, sequenced in a study of cytomegalovirus exposure and HLA in healthy donors (dated by TCRdb to 2015 to 2018). Libraries were built with the immunoSEQ multiplex PCR assay. For the multiplex PCR, a mixture combining 60 forward primers for TCR Vbeta segments and 13 reverse primers for TCR Jbeta segments was used. In its TCRdb copy, this immuneACCESS table keeps in-frame sequences only and misses some clones. Where compared with another copy, unresolved V genes explain less than half of these, and the others have no known cause. For this sample the table gives under 90,000 clones, of which roughly 74% were detected only once. 3% to 3.5% of the sample comes from the top ten. The sample was PBMCs. The receptors shown here come from a man aged 35 to 55 in good health and CMV-seronegative.

The gene calls are TRBV28 and TRBJ2-7; 9 bases are shared with TRBD2. The V gene's germline CDR1 is MDHEN and CDR2 SYDVKM. V lost 6 bases to trimming and J lost 0 bases; unmatched junction nucleotides: 3. The CDR3 loop spans 14 amino acids. The CDR3 DNA sequence: TGTGCCAGCAGCCCGCGGGAGGGCTCCTACGAGCAGTACTTC. This sequence encodes CASSPREGSYEQYF.

The V and J genes are TRBV9 and TRBJ1-4, with D maybe TRBD1 (5 bases). The V and J ends lost 1 base and 3 bases respectively, with 10 bases between them. The germline V gene has CDR1 SGDLS and CDR2 YYNGEE. The CDR3 covers 15 residues. This CDR3 is CASSVQGGPNEKLFF. The CDR3 nucleotides read TGTGCCAGCAGCGTACAGGGAGGGCCTAATGAAAAACTGTTTTTT.

This rearrangement joins TRBV30 to TRBJ1-1, with 7 bases that match TRBD1. V gave up 3 bases and J gave up 5 bases; unmatched junction bases: 9. The CDR3 spans 14 residues. Germline values: CDR1 GTSNPN, CDR2 SVGIG (reference sequence). Written as DNA, the CDR3 is TGTGCCTGGAGCCGAACAGGGGCGGGTACTGAAGCTTTCTTT. Residues: CAWSRTGAGTEAFF.

The chain joins TRBV9 to TRBJ2-3; 12 bases map to TRBD2. The CDR3 contains 15 residues. Germline V gene data show CDR1 as SGDLS and CDR2 as YYNGEE. The J segment lost 8 bases and the V segment lost 3 bases, leaving 7 bases of the junction unmatched. The CDR3 is CASSGSSGGAPTQYF. For the CDR3, the DNA is TGTGCCAGCAGCGGATCTAGCGGGGGGGCTCCTACGCAGTATTTT.

This clone was detected only a few times. The rearrangement joins TRBV2 to TRBJ1-5; D remains ambiguous. Deletions cut 3 bases from V and 7 bases from J, with 4 bases between. This CDR3 has 11 amino acids. CDR1 SNHLY and CDR2 FYNNEI come from the germline V gene. CDR3 sequence: CASSDGQPQHF. CDR3 nucleotide sequence: TGTGCCAGCAGTGACGGGCAGCCCCAGCATTTT.

The rearrangement uses TRBV18 and TRBJ1-3, with 8 bases matching TRBD1. The CDR3 totals 18 residues. Germline V lookup: CDR1 KGHSH, CDR2 LQKENI. Trimming removed 4 bases from V and 0 bases from J; junction bases left unmatched: 11. CDR3 coding DNA: TGTGCCAGCTCACGGACAGGGCCCGCGTTAAACTCTGGAAACACCATATATTTT. Encoded protein: CASSRTGPALNSGNTIYF.

The genes are TRBV18 and TRBJ2-7, with 10 bases that match TRBD1. Germline V lookup: CDR1 KGHSH, CDR2 LQKENI. Losses at the gene ends were 3 bases for V and 3 bases for J; bases not matched to a gene: 5. CDR3 size: 15 residues. The CDR3, as DNA: TGTGCCAGCTCACCTTCCGGGACAGGGGACTACGAGCAGTACTTC. Its translation is CASSPSGTGDYEQYF.

The chain joins TRBV7-8 to TRBJ2-7; 8 bases match TRBD1. Germline loops: CDR1 SGHVS, CDR2 FQNEAQ. V was pared by 5 bases and J by 0 bases, with 6 bases of the junction left unmatched. This CDR3 contains 15 residues. CDR3 region: CASSRDRITSYEQYF. In DNA, the CDR3 is TGTGCCAGCAGCCGGGACAGGATAACCTCCTACGAGCAGTACTTC. Using reference TRBV7-8 and TRBJ2-7 for the parts outside the CDR3, the full variable domain is GAGVSQSPRYKVAKRGQDVALRCDPISGHVSLFWYQQALGQGPEFLTYFQNEAQLDKSGLPSDRFFAERPEGSVSTLKIQRTQQEDSAVYLCASSRDRITSYEQYFGPGTRLTVT.

This clone was seen a handful of times. V usage is TRBV25-1 and J usage is TRBJ1-6; perhaps TRBD1 as D (5 bases). The CDR3 spans 14 residues. Germline V lookup: CDR1 MGHDK, CDR2 SYGVNS. V dropped 1 base and J dropped 10 bases, with 11 bases sitting between them. CDR3 nucleotide sequence: TGTGCCAGCAGTGAATCCGGCAGGGCATCACCCCTCCACTTT. The encoded protein is CASSESGRASPLHF.

The rearrangement joins TRBV19 to TRBJ1-5, with TRBD1 as a possible D gene (5 bases). The germline gives CDR1 LNHDA, CDR2 SQIVND (reference sequence). V was trimmed by 5 bases and J by 0 bases, leaving 8 bases between them. The CDR3 consists of 14 residues. The DNA of the CDR3 is TGTGCCAGTAGTGGGACTTTTAGCAATCAGCCCCAGCATTTT. The encoded protein is CASSGTFSNQPQHF.

The chain recombines TRBV6-4 with TRBJ2-2, with a tentative D call TRBD1 (6 bases). The V and J ends lost 6 bases and 7 bases respectively, with 18 bases between them. This CDR3 is 15 amino acids long. In germline, CDR1 is MRHNA, CDR2 SNTAGT. CDR3 sequence (DNA): TGTGCCAGCAGCGTTACCCCAGGGGAAGGCGGGGAGCTGTTTTTT. It translates to CASSVTPGEGGELFF.

This clone was recorded only once. The rearrangement links TRBV28 to TRBJ1-2; maybe TRBD1 (6 bases). CDR1 is MDHEN and CDR2 is SYDVKM in the germline V gene. With 5 bases removed from V and 3 bases from J, the gap between germline ends came to 13 bases. The CDR3 is 14 residues long. The CDR3 sequence is CASSPGATDYGYTF. The CDR3 coding sequence is TGTGCCAGCAGTCCAGGGGCTACGGACTATGGCTACACCTTC.

The chain couples TRBV6-5 to TRBJ2-1; weak D call: TRBD2 (6 bases). Trimming shortened V by 2 bases and J by 8 bases, and 13 bases separated the two germline ends. Looked up from germline, CDR1 is MNHEY and CDR2 is SVGAGI. The CDR3 is made up of 14 amino acids. The CDR3: CASSYGPRRDEQFF. CDR3 nucleotides: TGTGCCAGCAGTTACGGCCCCCGGAGGGATGAGCAGTTCTTC.

J is TRBJ1-2 and V is TRBV19, with 7 bases fitting TRBD1. The V segment lost 7 bases and the J segment 8 bases; nucleotides outside the gene matches: 16. The CDR3 totals 15 residues. The germline V gene encodes CDR1 LNHDA and CDR2 SQIVND (reference sequence). CDR3 nucleotide sequence: TGTGCCAGTACTAAAACTTCACAGGGGTTGGGCGGCTACACCTTC. Amino acid sequence: CASTKTSQGLGGYTF.

V and J are TRBV5-7 and TRBJ1-4; a weak D match, TRBD1 (6 bases). TRBV5-7 is an ORF, with its function uncertain. CDR3 length: 15 amino acids. V shed 4 bases and J shed 4 bases, with 14 bases lying between them. The DNA of the CDR3 is TGTGCCAGCAGCGCCAACAGGGTCAGTAATGAAAAACTGTTTTTT. This sequence encodes CASSANRVSNEKLFF.

The genes are TRBV5-1 and TRBJ2-7; 9 bases agree with TRBD1. The germline V gene has CDR1 SGHRS and CDR2 YFSETQ. The CDR3 covers 15 residues. After removal of 3 bases from V and 5 bases from J, the junction contained 9 bases not matched to a gene. In nucleotides, the CDR3 is TGCGCCAGCAGCTGGCAGGACAGGGGAAAGGACGAGCAGTACTTC. It is translated as CASSWQDRGKDEQYF.

The chain uses TRBV4-3 and TRBJ1-2; tentatively, D is TRBD1 (5 bases). CDR3 length: 15 residues. V was trimmed by 0 bases and J by 7 bases, leaving 15 bases between them. Looked up from germline, CDR1 is LGHNA and CDR2 is YSLEER. CDR3: CASSQEVGGTSGYTF. The CDR3 region has the DNA TGCGCCAGCAGCCAAGAAGTAGGCGGGACCTCTGGCTACACCTTC.

This chain connects TRBV5-1 to TRBJ2-7, with 7 bases fitting TRBD1. CDR1 SGHRS and CDR2 YFSETQ come from the germline V gene. V lost 4 bases, J lost 0 bases, and 7 bases stayed unmatched. This CDR3 has 15 residues. DNA of the CDR3: TGCGCCAGCAGCCCCCCGGGACAGCCCTCCTACGAGCAGTACTTC. It is translated as CASSPPGQPSYEQYF.

The J gene is TRBJ2-6, the V gene TRBV5-4; D is possibly TRBD2 (5 bases). Germline V gives CDR1 SGHNT, CDR2 YYREEE (reference sequence). V dropped 3 bases and J dropped 1 base, with 8 bases sitting between them. This CDR3 comprises 15 residues. The CDR3 here is CASSSQRSGANVLTF. The DNA of the CDR3 is TGTGCCAGCAGCTCCCAGCGGTCTGGGGCCAACGTCCTGACTTTC.

The rearrangement joins TRBV7-2 to TRBJ1-2, with 9 bases that match TRBD1. This CDR3 spans 15 amino acids. Germline V gives CDR1 SGHTA, CDR2 FQGNSA. J was trimmed by 7 bases and V by 3 bases; bases with no gene match: 9. The CDR3 loop reads CASSLKTGGGLGYTF. CDR3 DNA: TGTGCCAGCAGCTTGAAAACAGGGGGCGGTCTTGGCTACACCTTC.

This clone came up once. The chain carries TRBV25-1 and TRBJ2-7; a weak D match, TRBD2 (5 bases). V gave up 3 bases and J gave up 5 bases, with 5 bases separating them. The CDR3 length is 11 residues. The germline gives CDR1 MGHDK, CDR2 SYGVNS. CDR3 sequence (DNA): TGTGCCAGCAGTGACGGGGACGAGCAGTACTTC. Translating it yields CASSDGDEQYF.

The V gene is TRBV7-9, the J gene TRBJ1-5; TRBD1 might be the D (6 bases). The CDR3 loop spans 15 amino acids. Per the germline V gene, CDR1 is SEHNR and CDR2 is FQNEAQ (reference sequence). The V and J ends lost 4 bases and 4 bases respectively, with 14 bases between them. CDR3 protein: CASSSSDSKNQPQHF. The CDR3 DNA reads TGTGCCAGCAGCTCTTCGGACAGTAAGAATCAGCCCCAGCATTTT.

The chain uses TRBV30 and TRBJ2-1; tentative D call: TRBD2 (6 bases). This CDR3 spans 15 amino acids. V lost 2 bases and J lost 1, with 12 bases in between. Germline lookup yields CDR1 GTSNPN and CDR2 SVGIG (reference sequence). This CDR3 reads CAWSRAGLSYNEQFF. DNA of the CDR3: TGTGCCTGGAGTCGGGCGGGGCTATCCTACAATGAGCAGTTCTTC.

This rearrangement joins TRBV11-2 to TRBJ1-4, with D maybe TRBD1 (6 bases). The V end lost 5 bases, the J end lost 4 bases, and 17 bases lay between the germline ends. The CDR3 totals 16 residues. CDR1 and CDR2 from the germline V gene are SGHAT and FQNNGV. DNA for the CDR3: TGTGCCAGCAGCCCCGGAGGGGGGGCGATTAATGAAAAACTGTTTTTT. Translated: CASSPGGGAINEKLFF. Combining the CDR3 with reference TRBV11-2 and TRBJ1-4 gives the whole variable domain EAGVAQSPRYKIIEKRQSVAFWCNPISGHATLYWYQQILGQGPKLLIQFQNNGVVDDSQLPKDRFSAERLKGVDSTLKIQPAKLEDSAVYLCASSPGGGAINEKLFFGSGTQLSVL.